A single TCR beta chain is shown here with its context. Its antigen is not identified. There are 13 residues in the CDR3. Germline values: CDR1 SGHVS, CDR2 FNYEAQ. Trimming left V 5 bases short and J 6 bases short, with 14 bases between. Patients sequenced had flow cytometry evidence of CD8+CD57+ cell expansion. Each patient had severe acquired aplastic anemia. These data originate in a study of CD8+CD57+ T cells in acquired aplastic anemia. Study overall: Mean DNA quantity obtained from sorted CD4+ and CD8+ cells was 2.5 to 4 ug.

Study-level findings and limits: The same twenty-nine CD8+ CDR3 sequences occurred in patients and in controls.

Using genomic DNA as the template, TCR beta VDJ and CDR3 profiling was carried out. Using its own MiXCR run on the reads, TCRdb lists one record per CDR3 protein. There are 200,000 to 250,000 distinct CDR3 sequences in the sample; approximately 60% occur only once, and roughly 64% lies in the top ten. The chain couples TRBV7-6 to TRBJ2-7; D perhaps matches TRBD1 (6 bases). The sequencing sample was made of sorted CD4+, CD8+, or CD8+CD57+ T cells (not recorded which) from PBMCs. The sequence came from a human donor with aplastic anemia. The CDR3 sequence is CASSQPRGREQYF. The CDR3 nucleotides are TGTGCCAGCAGCCAGCCCAGGGGACGCGAGCAGTACTTC. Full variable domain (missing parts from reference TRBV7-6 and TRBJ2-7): GAGVSQSPRYKVTKRGQDVALRCDPISGHVSLYWYRQALGQGPEFLTYFNYEAQQDKSGLPNDRFSAERPEGSISTLTIQRTEQRDSAMYRCASSQPRGREQYFGPGTRLTVT.